This TCR beta chain comes out of a study of neoadjuvant anti-PD-1 for oral cavity cancer. Study background: Non-progressing patients received a fourth nivolumab dose near day 43, then surgery on days 50-56.

The V gene's germline CDR1 is WNHNN and CDR2 SYGVQD (reference sequence). This CDR3 has 14 amino acids. PBMC libraries mostly used roughly 460 ng of input genomic DNA, with six replicates per sample. Some clones are missing from TCRdb's copy, which holds only in-frame ones; the method was immunoSEQ multiplex PCR. The sample includes about 80,000 clones, approximately 80% seen only once; the top ten take over 3%. Study findings and constraints: Each response group had just a few patients in TCR analyses.

With respect to this clone: The antigen is unknown. One end of the junction fails to match germline, which may point to a read error.

Source: PBMCs, taken before nivolumab (anti-PD-1) treatment. The chain uses TRBV10-1 and TRBJ2-5; 7 positions agree with TRBD1. The clonotype was recovered from a person aged 40 to 85 with oral cavity squamous cell carcinoma. CDR3 DNA sequence: TGCGCCAGCAGCGAGTCCGGGACAGCGGAGACCCAGTACTTC. Its translation is CASSESGTAETQYF.